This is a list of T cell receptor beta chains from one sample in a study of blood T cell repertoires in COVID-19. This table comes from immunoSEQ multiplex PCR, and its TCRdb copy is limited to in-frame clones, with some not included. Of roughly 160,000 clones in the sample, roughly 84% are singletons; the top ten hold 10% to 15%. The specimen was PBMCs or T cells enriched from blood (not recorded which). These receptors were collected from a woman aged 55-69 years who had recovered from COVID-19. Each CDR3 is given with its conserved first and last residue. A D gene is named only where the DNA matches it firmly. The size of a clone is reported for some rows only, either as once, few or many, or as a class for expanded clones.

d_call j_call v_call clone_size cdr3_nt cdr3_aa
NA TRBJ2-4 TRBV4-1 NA TGCGCCAGCAGCCACAGGGGAGAGGACATTCAGTACTTC CASSHRGEDIQYF
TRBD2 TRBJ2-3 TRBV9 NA TGTGCCAGCAGCCCTGGACTAGCGTGGGATACGCAGTATTTT CASSPGLAWDTQYF
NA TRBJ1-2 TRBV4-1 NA TGCGCCAGCAGCCATGCCTCGCGCGGGCGCTATGGCTACACCTTC CASSHASRGRYGYTF
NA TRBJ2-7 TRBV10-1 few TGCGCCCCCAAGTCCGGGTGCCTGACCTACGAGCAGTACTTC CAPKSGCLTYEQYF
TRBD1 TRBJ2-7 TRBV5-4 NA TGTGCCAGCAGCTTTCCCGGACAGGGGGTTACCTACGAGCAGTACTTC CASSFPGQGVTYEQYF
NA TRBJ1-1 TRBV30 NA TGTGCCTTCCTGGGGGGGAAGGGGAACACTGAAGCTTTCTTT CAFLGGKGNTEAFF
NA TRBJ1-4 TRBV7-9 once TGTGCCAGCAGCTTAGCGGCAGCGGGGGGGGAACTGTTTTTT CASSLAAAGGELFF
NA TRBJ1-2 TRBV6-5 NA TGTGCCAGCAGGATCGGACAGAACTATGGCTACACCTTC CASRIGQNYGYTF
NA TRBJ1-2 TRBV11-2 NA TGTGCCAGCAGCCAACCCGACAGGTTTTATGGCTACACCTTC CASSQPDRFYGYTF
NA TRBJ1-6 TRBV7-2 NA TGTGCCAGCAGCTTAAATACTGGTTATTCACCCCTCCACTTT CASSLNTGYSPLHF
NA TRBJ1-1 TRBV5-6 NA TGTGCCAGCACCGACTCAAGGGGGACCACTGAAGCTTTCTTT CASTDSRGTTEAFF
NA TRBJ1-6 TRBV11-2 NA TGTGCCAGCAGACTACCTGGGGGCAGGGGTAATTCACCCCTCCACTTT CASRLPGGRGNSPLHF
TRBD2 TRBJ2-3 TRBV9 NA TGTGCCAGCAGCGGTAGCGGGAGGGTGGGCACAGATACGCAGTATTTT CASSGSGRVGTDTQYF
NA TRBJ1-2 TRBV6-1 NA TGTGCCAGCAGTGAAGGGCAGGGGCGATTCTATGGCTACACCTTC CASSEGQGRFYGYTF
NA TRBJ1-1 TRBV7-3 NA TGTGCCAGCAGCTTGCAGGGAATTAACACTGAAGCTTTCTTT CASSLQGINTEAFF
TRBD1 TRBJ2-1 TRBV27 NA TGTGCCAGCAGTTTATGGGACAGGAACAATGAGCAGTTCTTC CASSLWDRNNEQFF
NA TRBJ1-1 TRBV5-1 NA TGCGCCAGCAGCTGGGGCCCGGGGGTGGGCACTGAAGCTTTCTTT CASSWGPGVGTEAFF
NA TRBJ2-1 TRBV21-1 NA TGTGCCAGCCCCCGGAGGACTAGCGGTGAGCAGTTCTTC CASPRRTSGEQFF